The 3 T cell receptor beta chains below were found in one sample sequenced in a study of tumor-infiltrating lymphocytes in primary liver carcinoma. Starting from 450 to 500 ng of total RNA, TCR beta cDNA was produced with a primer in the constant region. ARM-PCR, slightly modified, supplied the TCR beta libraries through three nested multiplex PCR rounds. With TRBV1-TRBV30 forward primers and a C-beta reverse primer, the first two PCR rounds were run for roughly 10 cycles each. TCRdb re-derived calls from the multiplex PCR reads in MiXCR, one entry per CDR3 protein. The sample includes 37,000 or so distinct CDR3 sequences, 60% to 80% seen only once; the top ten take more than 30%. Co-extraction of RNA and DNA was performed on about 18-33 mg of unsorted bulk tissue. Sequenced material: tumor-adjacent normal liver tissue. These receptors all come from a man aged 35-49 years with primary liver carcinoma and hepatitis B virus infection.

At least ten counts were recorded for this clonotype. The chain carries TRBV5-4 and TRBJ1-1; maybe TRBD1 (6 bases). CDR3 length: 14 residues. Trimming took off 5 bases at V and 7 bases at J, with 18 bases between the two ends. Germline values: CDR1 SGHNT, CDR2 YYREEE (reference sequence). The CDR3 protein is CASRSGQGTIEAFF. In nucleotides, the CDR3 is TGTGCCAGCAGATCCGGGCAGGGGACTATTGAAGCTTTCTTT. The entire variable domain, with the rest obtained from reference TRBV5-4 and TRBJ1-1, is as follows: ETGVTQSPTHLIKTRGQQVTLRCSSQSGHNTVSWYQQALGQGPQFIFQYYREEENGRGNFPPRFSGLQFPNYSSELNVNALELDDSALYLCASRSGQGTIEAFFGQGTRLTVV.

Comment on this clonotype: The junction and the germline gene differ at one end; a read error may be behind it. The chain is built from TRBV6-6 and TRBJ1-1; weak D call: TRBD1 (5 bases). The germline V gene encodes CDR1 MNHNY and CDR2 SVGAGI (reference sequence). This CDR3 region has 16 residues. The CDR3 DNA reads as TGTGCGAGTAGTTACAGGCTCGTCAGCATGAACACTGAAGCTCTCTTT. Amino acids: CASSYRLVSMNTEALF.

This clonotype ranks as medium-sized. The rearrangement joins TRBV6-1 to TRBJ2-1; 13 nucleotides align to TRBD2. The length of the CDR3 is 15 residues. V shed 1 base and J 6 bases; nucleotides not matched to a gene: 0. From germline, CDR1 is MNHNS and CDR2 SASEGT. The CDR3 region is CASSEGTSGSNEQFF. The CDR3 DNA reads TGTGCCAGCAGTGAAGGGACTAGCGGGAGCAATGAGCAGTTCTTC.